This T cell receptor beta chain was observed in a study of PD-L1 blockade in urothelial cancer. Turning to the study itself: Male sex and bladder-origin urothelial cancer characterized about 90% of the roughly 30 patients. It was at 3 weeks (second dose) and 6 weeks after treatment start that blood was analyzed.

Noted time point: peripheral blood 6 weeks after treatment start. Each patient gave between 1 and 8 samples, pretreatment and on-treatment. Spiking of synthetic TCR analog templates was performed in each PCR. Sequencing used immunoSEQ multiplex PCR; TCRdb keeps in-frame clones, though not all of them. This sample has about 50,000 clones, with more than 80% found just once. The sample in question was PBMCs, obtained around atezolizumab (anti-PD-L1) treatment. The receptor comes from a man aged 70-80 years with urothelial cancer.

CDR3 in DNA: TGTGCCAGCAGTTTATACGGGACAGAGCAGTACTTC. This sequence encodes CASSLYGTEQYF. V usage is TRBV27 and J usage is TRBJ2-7; a possible D gene is TRBD1 (6 bases). Germline CDR1 MNHEY, CDR2 SMNVEV (reference sequence). The CDR3 extends over 12 amino acids. The V gene lost 1 base and the J gene lost 7 bases, with 8 bases spanning the gap.